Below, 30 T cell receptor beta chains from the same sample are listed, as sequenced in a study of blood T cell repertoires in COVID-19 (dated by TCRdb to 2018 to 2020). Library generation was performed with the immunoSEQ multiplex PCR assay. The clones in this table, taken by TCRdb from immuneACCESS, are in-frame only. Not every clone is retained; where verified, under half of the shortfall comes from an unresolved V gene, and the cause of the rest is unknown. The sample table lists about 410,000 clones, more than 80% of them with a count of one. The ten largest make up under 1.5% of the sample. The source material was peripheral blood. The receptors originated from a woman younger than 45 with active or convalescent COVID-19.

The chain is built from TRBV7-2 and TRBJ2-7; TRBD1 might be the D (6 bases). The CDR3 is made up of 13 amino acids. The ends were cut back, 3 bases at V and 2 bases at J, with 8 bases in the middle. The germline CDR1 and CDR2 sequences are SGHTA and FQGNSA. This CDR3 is CASSFRQAYEQYF. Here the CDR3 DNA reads TGTGCCAGCAGCTTCCGACAGGCCTACGAGCAGTACTTC.

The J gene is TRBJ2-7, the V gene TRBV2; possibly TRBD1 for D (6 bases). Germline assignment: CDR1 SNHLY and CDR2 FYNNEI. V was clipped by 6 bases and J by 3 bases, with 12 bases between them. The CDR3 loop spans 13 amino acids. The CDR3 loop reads CASRADRNYEQYF. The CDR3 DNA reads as TGTGCCAGCAGGGCGGACAGAAACTACGAGCAGTACTTC.

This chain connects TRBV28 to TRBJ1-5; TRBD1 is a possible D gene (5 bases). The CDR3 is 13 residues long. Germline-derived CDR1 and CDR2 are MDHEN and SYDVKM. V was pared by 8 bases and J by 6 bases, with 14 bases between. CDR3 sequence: CASAGPGGQPQHF. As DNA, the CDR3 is TGTGCCAGCGCGGGACCGGGGGGTCAGCCCCAGCATTTT.

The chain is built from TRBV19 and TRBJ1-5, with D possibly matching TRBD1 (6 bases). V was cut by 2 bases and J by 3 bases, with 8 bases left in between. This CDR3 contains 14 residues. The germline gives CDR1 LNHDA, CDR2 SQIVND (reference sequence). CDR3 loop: CASSIQGINQPQHF. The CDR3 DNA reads TGTGCCAGTAGTATACAGGGGATCAATCAGCCCCAGCATTTT.

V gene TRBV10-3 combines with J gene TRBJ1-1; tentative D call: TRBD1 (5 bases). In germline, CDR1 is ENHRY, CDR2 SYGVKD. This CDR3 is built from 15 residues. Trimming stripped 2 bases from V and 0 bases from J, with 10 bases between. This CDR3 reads CAISEQGSLNTEAFF. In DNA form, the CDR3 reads TGTGCCATCAGTGAGCAGGGCAGTTTGAACACTGAAGCTTTCTTT.

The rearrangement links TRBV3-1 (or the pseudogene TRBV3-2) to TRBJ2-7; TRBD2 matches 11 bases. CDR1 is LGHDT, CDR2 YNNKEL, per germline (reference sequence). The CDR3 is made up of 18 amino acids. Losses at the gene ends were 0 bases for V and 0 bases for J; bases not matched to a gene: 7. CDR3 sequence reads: CASSQDSLAGGLSYEQYF. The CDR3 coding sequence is TGTGCCAGCAGCCAAGATTCGCTAGCGGGGGGCCTCTCCTACGAGCAGTACTTC.

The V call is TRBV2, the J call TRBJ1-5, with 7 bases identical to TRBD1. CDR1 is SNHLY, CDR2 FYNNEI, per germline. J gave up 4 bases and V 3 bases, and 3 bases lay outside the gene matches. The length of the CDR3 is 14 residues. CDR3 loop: CASSEDRSNQPQHF. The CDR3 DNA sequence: TGTGCCAGCAGTGAGGACAGGTCAAATCAGCCCCAGCATTTT.

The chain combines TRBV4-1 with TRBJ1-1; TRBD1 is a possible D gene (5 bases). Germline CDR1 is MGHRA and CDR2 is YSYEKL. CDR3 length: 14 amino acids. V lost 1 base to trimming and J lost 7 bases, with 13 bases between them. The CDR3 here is CASSQGGFAYEAFF. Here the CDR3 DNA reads TGCGCCAGCAGCCAAGGGGGCTTTGCGTATGAAGCTTTCTTT.

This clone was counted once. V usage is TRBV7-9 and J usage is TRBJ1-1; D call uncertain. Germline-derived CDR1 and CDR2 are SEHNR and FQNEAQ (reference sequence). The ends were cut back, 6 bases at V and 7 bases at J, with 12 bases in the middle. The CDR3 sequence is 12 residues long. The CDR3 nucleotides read TGTGCCAGCAGATCGGGGTTTCATGAAGCTTTCTTT. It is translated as CASRSGFHEAFF.

Written as DNA, the CDR3 is TGTGCCAGCATAGTGAGCCCTGGCGGGAACACTGAAGCTTTCTTT. It is translated as CASIVSPGGNTEAFF. This chain joins TRBV2 and TRBJ1-1; D unresolved. The CDR3 is made up of 15 amino acids. Looked up from germline, CDR1 is SNHLY and CDR2 is FYNNEI. V lost 7 bases, J lost 1 base, and 16 bases lay in between.

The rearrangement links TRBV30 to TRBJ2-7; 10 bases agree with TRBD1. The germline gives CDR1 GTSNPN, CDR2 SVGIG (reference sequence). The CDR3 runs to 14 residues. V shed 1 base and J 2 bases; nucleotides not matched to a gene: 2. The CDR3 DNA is TGTGCCTGGAGTGCGGGGACAGGGGCCTACGAGCAGTACTTC. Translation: CAWSAGTGAYEQYF.

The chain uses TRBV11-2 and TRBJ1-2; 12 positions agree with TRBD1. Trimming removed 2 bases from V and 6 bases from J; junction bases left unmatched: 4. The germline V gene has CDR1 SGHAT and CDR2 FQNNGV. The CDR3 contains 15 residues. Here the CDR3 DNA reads TGTGCCAGCAGCTTAACCGGGACAGGGGGCGATGGCTACACCTTC. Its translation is CASSLTGTGGDGYTF.

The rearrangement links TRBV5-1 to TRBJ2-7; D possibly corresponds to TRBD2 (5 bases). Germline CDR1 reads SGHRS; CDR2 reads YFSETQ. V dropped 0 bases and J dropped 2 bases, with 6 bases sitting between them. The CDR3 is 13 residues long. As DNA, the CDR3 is TGCGCCAGCAGCTTGGGAGGGACCTACGAGCAGTACTTC. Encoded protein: CASSLGGTYEQYF.

CDR3 in DNA: TGTGCCAGCAGTGAATGGGGACTAGCGGGGGACACAGATACGCAGTATTTT. Translated, it gives CASSEWGLAGDTDTQYF. This chain connects TRBV6-1 to TRBJ2-3; 14 nucleotides line up with TRBD2. V was clipped by 2 bases and J by 2 bases; unmatched bases: 3. The germline gives CDR1 MNHNS, CDR2 SASEGT. The CDR3 contains 17 residues.

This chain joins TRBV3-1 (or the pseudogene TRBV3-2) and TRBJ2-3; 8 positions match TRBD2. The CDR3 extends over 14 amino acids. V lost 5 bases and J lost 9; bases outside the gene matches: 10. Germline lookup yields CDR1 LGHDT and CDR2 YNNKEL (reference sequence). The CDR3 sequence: CASSGRGAPWTQYF. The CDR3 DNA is TGTGCCAGCAGCGGGCGGGGGGCCCCTTGGACGCAGTATTTT.

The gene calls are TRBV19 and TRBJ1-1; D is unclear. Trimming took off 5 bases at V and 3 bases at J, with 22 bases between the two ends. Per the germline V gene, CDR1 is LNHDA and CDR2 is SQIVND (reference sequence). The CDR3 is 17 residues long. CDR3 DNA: TGTGCCAGTAGTCTTCGCCCAAAGATAAGACGGGACACTGAAGCTTTCTTT. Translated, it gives CASSLRPKIRRDTEAFF.

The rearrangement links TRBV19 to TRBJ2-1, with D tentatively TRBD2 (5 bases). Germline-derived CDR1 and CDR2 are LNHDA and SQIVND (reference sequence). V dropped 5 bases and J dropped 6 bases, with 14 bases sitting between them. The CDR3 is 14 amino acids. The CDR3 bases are TGTGCCAGTAGTCCCCAGGACTGGATCAATGAGCAGTTCTTC. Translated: CASSPQDWINEQFF.

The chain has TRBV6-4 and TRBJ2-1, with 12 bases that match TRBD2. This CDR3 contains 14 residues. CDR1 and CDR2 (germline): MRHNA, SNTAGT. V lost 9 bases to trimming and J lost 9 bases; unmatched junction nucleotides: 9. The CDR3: CARETSGGFGEQFF. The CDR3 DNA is TGTGCCAGAGAAACTAGCGGGGGGTTTGGTGAGCAGTTCTTC.

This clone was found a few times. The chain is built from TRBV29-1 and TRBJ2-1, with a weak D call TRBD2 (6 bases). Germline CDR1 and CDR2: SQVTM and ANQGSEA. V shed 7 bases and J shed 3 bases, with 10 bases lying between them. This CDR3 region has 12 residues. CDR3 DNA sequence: TGCAGCGGCGGGGTAAGCTACAATGAGCAGTTCTTC. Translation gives CSGGVSYNEQFF.

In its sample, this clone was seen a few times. The CDR3: CASSLNSVWEKLFF. DNA of the CDR3: TGCGCCAGCAGCTTGAACTCCGTCTGGGAAAAACTGTTTTTT. The chain combines TRBV5-1 with TRBJ1-4; D call uncertain. Looked up from germline, CDR1 is SGHRS and CDR2 is YFSETQ. V lost 1 base and J lost 8, with 12 bases in between. The CDR3 has 14 amino acids.

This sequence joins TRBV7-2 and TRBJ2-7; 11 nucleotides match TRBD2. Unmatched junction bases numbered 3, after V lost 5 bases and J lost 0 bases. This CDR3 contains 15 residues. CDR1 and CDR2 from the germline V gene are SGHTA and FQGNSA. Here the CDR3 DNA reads TGTGCCAGCAGCCCGGGACTAGCGGTCTCCTACGAGCAGTACTTC. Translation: CASSPGLAVSYEQYF. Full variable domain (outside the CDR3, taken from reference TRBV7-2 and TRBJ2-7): GAGVSQSPSNKVTEKGKDVELRCDPISGHTALYWYRQSLGQGLEFLIYFQGNSAPDKSGLPSDRFSAERTGGSVSTLTIQRTQQEDSAVYLCASSPGLAVSYEQYFGPGTRLTVT.

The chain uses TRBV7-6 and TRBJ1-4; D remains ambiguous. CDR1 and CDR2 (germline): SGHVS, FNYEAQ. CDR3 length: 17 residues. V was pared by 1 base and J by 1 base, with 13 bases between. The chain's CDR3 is CASSLVNPGVTNEKLFF. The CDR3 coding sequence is TGTGCCAGCAGCTTAGTCAACCCGGGAGTAACTAATGAAAAACTGTTTTTT.

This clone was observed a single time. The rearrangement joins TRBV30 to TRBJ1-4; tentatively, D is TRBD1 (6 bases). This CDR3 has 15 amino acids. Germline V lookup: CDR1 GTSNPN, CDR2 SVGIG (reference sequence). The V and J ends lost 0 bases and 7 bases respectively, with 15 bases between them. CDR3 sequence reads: CAWSVRGGWGEKLFF. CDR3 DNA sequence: TGTGCCTGGAGTGTACGCGGGGGCTGGGGTGAAAAACTGTTTTTT. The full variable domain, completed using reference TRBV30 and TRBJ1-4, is SQTIHQWPATLVQPVGSPLSLECTVEGTSNPNLYWYRQAAGRGLQLLFYSVGIGQISSEVPQNLSASRPQDRQFILSSKKLLLSDSGFYLCAWSVRGGWGEKLFFGSGTQLSVL.

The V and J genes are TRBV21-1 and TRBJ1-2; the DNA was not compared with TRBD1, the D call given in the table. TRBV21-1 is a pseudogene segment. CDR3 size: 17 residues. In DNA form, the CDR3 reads TGTGCCAGCAGGGGCCAAGCGTTGGACAGGGTGGGGTATGGCTACACCTTC. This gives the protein CASRGQALDRVGYGYTF.

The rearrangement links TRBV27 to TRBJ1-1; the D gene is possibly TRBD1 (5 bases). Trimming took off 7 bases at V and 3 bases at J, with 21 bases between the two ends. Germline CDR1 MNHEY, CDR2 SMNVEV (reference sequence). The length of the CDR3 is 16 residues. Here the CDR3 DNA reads TGTGCCAGCACCTCTTCGGGGGGGGTTAGGCACACTGAAGCTTTCTTT. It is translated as CASTSSGGVRHTEAFF.

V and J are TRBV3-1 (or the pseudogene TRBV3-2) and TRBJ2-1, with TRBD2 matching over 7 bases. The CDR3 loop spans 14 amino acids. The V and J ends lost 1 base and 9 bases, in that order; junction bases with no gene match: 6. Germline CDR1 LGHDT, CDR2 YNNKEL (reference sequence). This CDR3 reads CASSQGRLAGEQFF. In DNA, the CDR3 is TGTGCCAGCAGCCAAGGCCGACTAGCAGGTGAGCAGTTCTTC.

The CDR3 loop is CASSGTGPVPEAFF. The CDR3 DNA reads TGTGCCAGCAGCGGGACAGGGCCAGTCCCCGAAGCTTTCTTT. The chain joins TRBV2 to TRBJ1-1; 9 nucleotides match TRBD1. Losses at the gene ends were 6 bases for V and 8 bases for J; bases not matched to a gene: 10. CDR3 size: 14 residues. Germline V gives CDR1 SNHLY, CDR2 FYNNEI. The complete variable domain, with remaining parts taken from reference TRBV2 and TRBJ1-1, reads EPEVTQTPSHQVTQMGQEVILRCVPISNHLYFYWYRQILGQKVEFLVSFYNNEISEKSEIFDDQFSVERPDGSNFTLKIRSTKLEDSAMYFCASSGTGPVPEAFFGQGTRLTVV.

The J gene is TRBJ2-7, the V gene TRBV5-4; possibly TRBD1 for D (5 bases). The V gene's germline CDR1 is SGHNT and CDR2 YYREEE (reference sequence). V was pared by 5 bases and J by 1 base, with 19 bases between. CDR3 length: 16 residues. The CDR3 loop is CASSLWGSSSSYEQYF. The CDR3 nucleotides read TGTGCCAGCAGTTTATGGGGCTCCTCTTCTTCCTACGAGCAGTACTTC.

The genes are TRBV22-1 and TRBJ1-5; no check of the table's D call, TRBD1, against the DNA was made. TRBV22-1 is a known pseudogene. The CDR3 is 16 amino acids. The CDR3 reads CPGSARGQGSWQPQHF. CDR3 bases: TGTCCTGGGAGCGCACGTGGGCAGGGGTCGTGGCAGCCCCAGCATTTT.

The CDR3 loop is CASSPTSTTPNTGELFF. The CDR3 DNA sequence: TGTGCCAGCAGCCCCACCTCAACTACACCGAACACCGGGGAGCTGTTTTTT. The chain recombines TRBV7-2 with TRBJ2-2, with unresolved D. Trimming removed 5 bases at V and 0 bases at J, with 16 bases between. Germline CDR1 reads SGHTA; CDR2 reads FQGNSA. The CDR3 contains 17 residues.